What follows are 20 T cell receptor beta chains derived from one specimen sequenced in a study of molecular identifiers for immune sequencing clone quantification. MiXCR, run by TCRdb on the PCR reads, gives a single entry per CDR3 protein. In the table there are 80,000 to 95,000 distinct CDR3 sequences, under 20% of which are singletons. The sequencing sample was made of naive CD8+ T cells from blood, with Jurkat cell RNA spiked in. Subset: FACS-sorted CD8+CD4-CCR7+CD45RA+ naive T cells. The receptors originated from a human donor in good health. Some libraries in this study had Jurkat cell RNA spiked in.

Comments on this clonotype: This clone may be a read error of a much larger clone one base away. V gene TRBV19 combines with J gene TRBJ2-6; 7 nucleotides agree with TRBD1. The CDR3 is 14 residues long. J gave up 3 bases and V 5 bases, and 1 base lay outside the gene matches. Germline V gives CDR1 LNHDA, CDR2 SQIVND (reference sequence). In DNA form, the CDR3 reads TGTGCCAGTAGTGGGACAGTTGGGGCCAACGTCCTGACTTTC. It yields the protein CASSGTVGANVLTF.

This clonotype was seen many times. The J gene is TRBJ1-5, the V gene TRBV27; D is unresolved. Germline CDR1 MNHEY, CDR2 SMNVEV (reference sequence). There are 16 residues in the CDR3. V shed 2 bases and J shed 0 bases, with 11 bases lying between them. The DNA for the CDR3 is TGTGCCAGCAGTTTAGGCCCATATACTAGCAATCAGCCCCAGCATTTT. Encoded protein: CASSLGPYTSNQPQHF.

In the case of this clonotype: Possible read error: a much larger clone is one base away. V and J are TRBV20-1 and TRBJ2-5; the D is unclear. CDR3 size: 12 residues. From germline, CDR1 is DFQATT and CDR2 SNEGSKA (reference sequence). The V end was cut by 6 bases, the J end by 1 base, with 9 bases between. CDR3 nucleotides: TGCAGTGCGCGACGGGTCCAAGAGACCCAGTACTTC. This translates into CSARRVQETQYF.

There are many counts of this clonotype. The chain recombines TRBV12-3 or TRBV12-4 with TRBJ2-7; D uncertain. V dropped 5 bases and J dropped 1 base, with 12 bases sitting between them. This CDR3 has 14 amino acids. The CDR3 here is CASSEDPGSYEQYF. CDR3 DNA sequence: TGTGCCAGCAGTGAAGACCCAGGTTCCTACGAGCAGTACTTC.

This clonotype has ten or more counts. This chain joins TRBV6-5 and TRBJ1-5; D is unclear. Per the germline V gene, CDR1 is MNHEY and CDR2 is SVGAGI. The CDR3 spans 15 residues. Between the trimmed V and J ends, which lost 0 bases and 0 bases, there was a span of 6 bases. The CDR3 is CASSYSEHSNQPQHF. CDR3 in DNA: TGTGCCAGCAGTTACTCGGAGCATAGCAATCAGCCCCAGCATTTT.

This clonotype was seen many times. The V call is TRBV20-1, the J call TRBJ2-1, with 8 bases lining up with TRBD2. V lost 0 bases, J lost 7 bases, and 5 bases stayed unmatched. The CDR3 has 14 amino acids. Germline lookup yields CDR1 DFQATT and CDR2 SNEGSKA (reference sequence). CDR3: CSARDSGTLNEQFF. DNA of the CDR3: TGCAGTGCTAGAGATAGCGGGACGCTAAATGAGCAGTTCTTC.

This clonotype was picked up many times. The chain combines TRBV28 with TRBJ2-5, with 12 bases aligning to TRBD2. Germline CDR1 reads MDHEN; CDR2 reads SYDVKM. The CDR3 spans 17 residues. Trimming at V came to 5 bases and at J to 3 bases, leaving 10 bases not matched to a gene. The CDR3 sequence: CASSLGLAGLREETQYF. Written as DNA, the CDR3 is TGTGCCAGCAGTCTCGGACTAGCGGGGTTGAGAGAAGAGACCCAGTACTTC.

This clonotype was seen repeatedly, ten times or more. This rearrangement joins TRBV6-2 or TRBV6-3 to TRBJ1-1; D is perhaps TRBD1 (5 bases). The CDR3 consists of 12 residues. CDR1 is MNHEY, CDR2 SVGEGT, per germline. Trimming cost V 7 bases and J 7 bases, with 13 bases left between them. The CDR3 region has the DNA TGTGCCAGCACCAGAGGCGGGGGTGAAGCTTTCTTT. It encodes CASTRGGGEAFF.

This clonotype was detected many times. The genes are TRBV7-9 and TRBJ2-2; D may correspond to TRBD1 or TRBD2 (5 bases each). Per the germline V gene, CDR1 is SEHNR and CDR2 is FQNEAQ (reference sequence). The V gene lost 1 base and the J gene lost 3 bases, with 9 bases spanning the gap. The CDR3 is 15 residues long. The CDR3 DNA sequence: TGTGCCAGCAGCTTAGAAGTGGGGGACACCGGGGAGCTGTTTTTT. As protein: CASSLEVGDTGELFF.

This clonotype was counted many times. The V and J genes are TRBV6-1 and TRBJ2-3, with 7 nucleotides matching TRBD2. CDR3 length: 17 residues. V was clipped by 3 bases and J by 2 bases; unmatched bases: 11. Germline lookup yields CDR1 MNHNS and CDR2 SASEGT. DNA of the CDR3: TGTGCCAGCAGTGACCCCCGCCTAGCGGCCAACACAGATACGCAGTATTTT. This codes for CASSDPRLAANTDTQYF.

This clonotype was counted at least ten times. The CDR3 DNA sequence: TGTGCCATCAGTGAGTCGGTGGGAGGGGAGAAGGAGACCCAGTACTTC. Translation gives CAISESVGGEKETQYF. The V gene is TRBV10-3, the J gene TRBJ2-5; 7 bases map to TRBD2. The CDR3 spans 16 residues. Per germline, CDR1 ENHRY and CDR2 SYGVKD. With 0 bases clipped from V and 5 bases from J, the junction kept 9 bases outside the gene matches.

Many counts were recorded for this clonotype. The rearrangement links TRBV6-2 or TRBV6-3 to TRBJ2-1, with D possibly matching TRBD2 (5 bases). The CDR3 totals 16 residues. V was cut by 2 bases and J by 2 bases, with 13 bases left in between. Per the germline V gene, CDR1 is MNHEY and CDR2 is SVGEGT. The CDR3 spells CASSYRGLEAYNEQFF. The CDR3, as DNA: TGTGCCAGCAGTTACCGGGGATTGGAAGCCTACAATGAGCAGTTCTTC.

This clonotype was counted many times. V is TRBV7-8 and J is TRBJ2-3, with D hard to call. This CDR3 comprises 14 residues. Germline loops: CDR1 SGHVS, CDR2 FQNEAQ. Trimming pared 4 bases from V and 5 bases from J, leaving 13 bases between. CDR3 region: CASSSLETVDTQYF. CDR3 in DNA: TGTGCCAGCAGCTCACTCGAAACCGTAGATACGCAGTATTTT.

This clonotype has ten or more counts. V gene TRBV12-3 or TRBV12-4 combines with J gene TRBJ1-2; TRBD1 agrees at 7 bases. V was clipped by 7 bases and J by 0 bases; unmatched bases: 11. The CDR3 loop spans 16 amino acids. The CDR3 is CASTHSWDRANYGYTF. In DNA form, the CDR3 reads TGTGCCAGCACTCACTCCTGGGACAGAGCTAACTATGGCTACACCTTC.

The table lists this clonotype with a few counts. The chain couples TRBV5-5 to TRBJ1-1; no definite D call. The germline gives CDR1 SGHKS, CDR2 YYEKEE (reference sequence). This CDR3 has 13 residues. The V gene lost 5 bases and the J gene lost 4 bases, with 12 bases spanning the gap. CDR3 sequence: CASRIGPGTEAFF. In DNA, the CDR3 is TGTGCCAGCAGAATAGGGCCCGGCACTGAAGCTTTCTTT. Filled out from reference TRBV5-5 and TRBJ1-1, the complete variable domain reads DAGVTQSPTHLIKTRGQQVTLRCSPISGHKSVSWYQQVLGQGPQFIFQYYEKEERGRGNFPDRFSARQFPNYSSELNVNALLLGDSALYLCASRIGPGTEAFFGQGTRLTVV.

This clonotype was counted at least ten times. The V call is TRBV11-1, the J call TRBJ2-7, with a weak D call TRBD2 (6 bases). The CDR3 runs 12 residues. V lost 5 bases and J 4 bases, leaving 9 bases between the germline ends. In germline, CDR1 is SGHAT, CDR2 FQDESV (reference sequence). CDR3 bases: TGTGCCAGCAGCGGCAGCGGGTACGAGCAGTACTTC. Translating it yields CASSGSGYEQYF.

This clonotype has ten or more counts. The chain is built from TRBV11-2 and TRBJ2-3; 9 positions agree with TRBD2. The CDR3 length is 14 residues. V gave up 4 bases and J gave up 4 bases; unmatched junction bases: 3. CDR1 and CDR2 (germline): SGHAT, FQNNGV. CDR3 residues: CASSSSGTPDTQYF. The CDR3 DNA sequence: TGTGCCAGCAGCTCTAGCGGGACCCCAGATACGCAGTATTTT. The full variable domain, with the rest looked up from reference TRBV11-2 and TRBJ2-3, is EAGVAQSPRYKIIEKRQSVAFWCNPISGHATLYWYQQILGQGPKLLIQFQNNGVVDDSQLPKDRFSAERLKGVDSTLKIQPAKLEDSAVYLCASSSSGTPDTQYFGPGTRLTVL.

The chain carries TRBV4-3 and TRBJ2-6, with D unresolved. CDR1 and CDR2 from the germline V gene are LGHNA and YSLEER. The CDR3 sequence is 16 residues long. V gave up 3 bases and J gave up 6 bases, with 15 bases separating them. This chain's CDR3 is CASSQQHSSVANVLTF. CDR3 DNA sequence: TGCGCCAGCAGCCAGCAGCATAGTAGTGTGGCCAACGTCCTGACTTTC.

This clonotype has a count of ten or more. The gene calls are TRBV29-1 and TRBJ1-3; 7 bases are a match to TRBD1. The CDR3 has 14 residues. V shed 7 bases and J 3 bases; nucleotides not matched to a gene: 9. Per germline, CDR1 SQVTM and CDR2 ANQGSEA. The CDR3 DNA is TGCAGCGCTAAAGGGACAGCATATGGAAACACCATATATTTT. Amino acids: CSAKGTAYGNTIYF. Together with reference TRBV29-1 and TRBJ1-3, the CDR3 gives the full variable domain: SAVISQKPSRDICQRGTSLTIQCQVDSQVTMMFWYRQQPGQSLTLIATANQGSEATYESGFVIDKFPISRPNLTFSTLTVSNMSPEDSSIYLCSAKGTAYGNTIYFGEGSWLTVV.

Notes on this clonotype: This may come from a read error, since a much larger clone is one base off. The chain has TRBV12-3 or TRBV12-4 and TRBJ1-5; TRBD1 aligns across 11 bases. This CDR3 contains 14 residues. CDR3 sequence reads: CASRTGGASQPRHF. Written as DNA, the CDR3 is TGTGCCAGTCGGACAGGGGGCGCTTCTCAGCCCCGGCATTTT.